The present T cell receptor (beta chain) was sequenced within a study of tumor and adjacent non-tumor tissue in lung cancer. The wider study: Samples averaged roughly 4.2 million productive TCRbeta reads each.

A note on this clonotype: The antigen is not known.

No cell sorting was done before RNA was extracted from the tissue. Donors were chemotherapy-naive, newly diagnosed lung cancer surgical patients in China, August–late 2014. Findings of the study overall: Tumor tissue had significantly higher TCR diversity than normal lung. In normal lung, the top 100 clones were significantly more dominant than in tumor.

A modified ARM-PCR protocol with three rounds of nested PCR amplified TCRbeta. Each CDR3 protein is one row after TCRdb ran MiXCR on the multiplex PCR reads. The table has some 74,000 distinct CDR3 sequences, roughly 72% seen once. The sequence derives from a woman aged 40 to 50 with non-small cell lung cancer. The sample consisted of lung tumor tissue.

The CDR3 is CASSYSPPVGTDTQYF. CDR3 in DNA: TGTGCCAGCAGTTACTCTCCCCCTGTGGGGACAGATACGCAGTATTTT. V usage is TRBV6-5 and J usage is TRBJ2-3; no clear D. The CDR3 length is 16 residues. CDR1 is MNHEY, CDR2 SVGAGI, per germline. V was pared by 0 bases and J by 3 bases, with 13 bases between.